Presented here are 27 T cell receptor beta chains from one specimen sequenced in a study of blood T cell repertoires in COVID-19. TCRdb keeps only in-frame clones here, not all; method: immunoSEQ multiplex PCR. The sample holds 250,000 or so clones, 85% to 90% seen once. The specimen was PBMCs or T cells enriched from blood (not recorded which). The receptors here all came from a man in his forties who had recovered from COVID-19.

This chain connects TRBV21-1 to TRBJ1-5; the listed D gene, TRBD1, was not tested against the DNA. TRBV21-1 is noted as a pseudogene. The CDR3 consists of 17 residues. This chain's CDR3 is CASSKETYRGSNQPQHF. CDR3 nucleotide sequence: TGTGCCAGCAGCAAAGAAACCTACAGGGGTAGCAATCAGCCCCAGCATTTT.

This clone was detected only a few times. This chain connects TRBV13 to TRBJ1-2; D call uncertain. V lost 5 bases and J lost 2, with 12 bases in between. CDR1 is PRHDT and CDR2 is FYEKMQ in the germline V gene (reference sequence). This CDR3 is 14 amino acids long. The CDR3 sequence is CASSSGPTNYGYTF. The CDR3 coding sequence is TGTGCCAGCAGCAGCGGGCCTACAAACTATGGCTACACCTTC. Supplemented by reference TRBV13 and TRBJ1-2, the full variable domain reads AAGVIQSPRHLIKEKRETATLKCYPIPRHDTVYWYQQGPGQDPQFLISFYEKMQSDKGSIPDRFSAQQFSDYHSELNMSSLELGDSALYFCASSSGPTNYGYTFGSGTRLTVV.

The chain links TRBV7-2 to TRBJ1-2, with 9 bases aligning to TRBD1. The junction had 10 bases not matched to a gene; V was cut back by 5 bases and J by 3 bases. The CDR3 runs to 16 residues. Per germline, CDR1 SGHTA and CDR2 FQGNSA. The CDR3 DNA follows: TGTGCCAGCAGCCCCCGGGGACAGGGCCTGGACTATGGCTACACCTTC. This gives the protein CASSPRGQGLDYGYTF.

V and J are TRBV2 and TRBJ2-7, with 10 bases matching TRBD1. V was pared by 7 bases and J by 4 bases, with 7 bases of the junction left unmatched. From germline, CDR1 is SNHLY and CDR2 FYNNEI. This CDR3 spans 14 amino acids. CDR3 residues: CASTLRTGGYEQYF. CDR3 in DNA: TGTGCCAGCACTCTCCGGACAGGGGGATACGAGCAGTACTTC.

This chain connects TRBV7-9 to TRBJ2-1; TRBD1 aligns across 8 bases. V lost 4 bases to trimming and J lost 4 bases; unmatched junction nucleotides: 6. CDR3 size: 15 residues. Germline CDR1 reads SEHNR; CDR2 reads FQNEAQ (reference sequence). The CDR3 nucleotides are TGTGCCAGCAGCTCCTACAGGGGGAAGTACAATGAGCAGTTCTTC. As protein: CASSSYRGKYNEQFF. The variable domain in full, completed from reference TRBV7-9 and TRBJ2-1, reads DTGVSQNPRHKITKRGQNVTFRCDPISEHNRLYWYRQTLGQGPEFLTYFQNEAQLEKSRLLSDRFSAERPKGSFSTLEIQRTEQGDSAMYLCASSSYRGKYNEQFFGPGTRLTVL.

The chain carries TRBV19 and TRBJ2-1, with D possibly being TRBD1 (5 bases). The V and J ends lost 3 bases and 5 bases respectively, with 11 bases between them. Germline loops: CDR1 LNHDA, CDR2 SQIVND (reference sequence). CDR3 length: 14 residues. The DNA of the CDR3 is TGTGCCAGTAGTATTGTAGGGGTTGACAATGAGCAGTTCTTC. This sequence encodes CASSIVGVDNEQFF.

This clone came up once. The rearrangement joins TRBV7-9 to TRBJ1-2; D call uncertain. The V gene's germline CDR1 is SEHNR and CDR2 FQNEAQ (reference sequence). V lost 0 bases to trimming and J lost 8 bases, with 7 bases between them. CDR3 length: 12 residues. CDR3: CASSLARGGYTF. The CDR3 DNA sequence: TGTGCCAGCAGCTTAGCTCGCGGAGGCTACACCTTC.

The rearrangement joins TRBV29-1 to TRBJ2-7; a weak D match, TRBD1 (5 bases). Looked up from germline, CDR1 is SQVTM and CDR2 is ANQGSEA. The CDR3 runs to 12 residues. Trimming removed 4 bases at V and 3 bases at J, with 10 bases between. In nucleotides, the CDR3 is TGCAGCGTTGGAAGGGGAAACTACGAGCAGTACTTC. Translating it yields CSVGRGNYEQYF.

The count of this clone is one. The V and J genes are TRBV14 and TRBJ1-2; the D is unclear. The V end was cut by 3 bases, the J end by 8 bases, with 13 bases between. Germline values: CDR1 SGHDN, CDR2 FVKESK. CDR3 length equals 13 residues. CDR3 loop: CASSQQTTTGYTF. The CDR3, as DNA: TGTGCCAGCAGCCAGCAGACAACGACGGGCTACACCTTC.

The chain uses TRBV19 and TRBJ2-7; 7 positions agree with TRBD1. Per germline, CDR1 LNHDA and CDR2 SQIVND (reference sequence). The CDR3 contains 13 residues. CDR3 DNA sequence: TGTGCGACACGGGACAGACTACTCTACGAGCAGTACTTC. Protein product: CATRDRLLYEQYF.

CDR3 loop: CASSPGGKPYNEQFF. The CDR3 nucleotides read TGTGCCAGCAGCCCCGGCGGGAAGCCCTACAATGAGCAGTTCTTC. This chain links TRBV5-6 with TRBJ2-1; D may be TRBD2 (6 bases). Germline assignment: CDR1 SGHDT and CDR2 YYEEEE. Deletions cut 4 bases from V and 2 bases from J, with 13 bases between. This CDR3 region has 15 residues.

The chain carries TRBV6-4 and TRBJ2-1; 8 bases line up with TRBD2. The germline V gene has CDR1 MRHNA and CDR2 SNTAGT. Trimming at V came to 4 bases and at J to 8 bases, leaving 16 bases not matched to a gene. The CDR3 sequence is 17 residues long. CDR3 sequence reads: CASSGLFSAGGRDEQFF. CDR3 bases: TGTGCCAGCAGTGGCTTGTTCTCTGCGGGAGGCCGGGATGAGCAGTTCTTC.

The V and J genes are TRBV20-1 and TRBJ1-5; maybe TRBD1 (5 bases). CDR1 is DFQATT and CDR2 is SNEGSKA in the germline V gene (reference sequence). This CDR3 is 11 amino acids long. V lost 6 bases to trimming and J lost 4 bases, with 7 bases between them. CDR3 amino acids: CSADRNQPQHF. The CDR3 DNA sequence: TGCAGTGCCGACAGAAATCAGCCCCAGCATTTT.

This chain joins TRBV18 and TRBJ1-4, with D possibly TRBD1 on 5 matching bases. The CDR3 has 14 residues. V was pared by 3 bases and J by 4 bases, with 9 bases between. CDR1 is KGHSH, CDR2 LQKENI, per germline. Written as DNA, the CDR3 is TGTGCCAGCTCACCTCCAGGGATTAATGAAAAACTGTTTTTT. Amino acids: CASSPPGINEKLFF.

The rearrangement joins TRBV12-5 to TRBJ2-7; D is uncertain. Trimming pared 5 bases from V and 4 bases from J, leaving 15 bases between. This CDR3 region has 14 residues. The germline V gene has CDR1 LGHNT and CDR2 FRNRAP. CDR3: CASGQVPLGYEQYF. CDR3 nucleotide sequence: TGTGCTAGTGGTCAGGTCCCCCTTGGGTACGAGCAGTACTTC.

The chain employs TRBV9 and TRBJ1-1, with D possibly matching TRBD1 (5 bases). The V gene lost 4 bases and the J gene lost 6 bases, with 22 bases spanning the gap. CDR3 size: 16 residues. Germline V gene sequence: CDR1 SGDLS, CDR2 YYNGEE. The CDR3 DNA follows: TGTGCCAGCAGCCCCCGATCGGGGGGGTCCGGTCCTGAAGCTTTCTTT. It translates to CASSPRSGGSGPEAFF.

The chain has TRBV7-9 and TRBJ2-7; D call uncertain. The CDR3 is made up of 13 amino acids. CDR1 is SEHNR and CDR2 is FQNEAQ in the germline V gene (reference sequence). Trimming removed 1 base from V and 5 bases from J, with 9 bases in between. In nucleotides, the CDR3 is TGTGCCAGCAGCTTAGTCACCCCGGACGAGCAGTACTTC. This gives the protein CASSLVTPDEQYF.

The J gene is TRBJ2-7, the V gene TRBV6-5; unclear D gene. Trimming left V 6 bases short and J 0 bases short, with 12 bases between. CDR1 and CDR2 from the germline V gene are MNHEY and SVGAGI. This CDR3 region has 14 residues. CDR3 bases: TGTGCCAGCAGGGTACAGTCGTCCTCCTACGAGCAGTACTTC. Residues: CASRVQSSSYEQYF.

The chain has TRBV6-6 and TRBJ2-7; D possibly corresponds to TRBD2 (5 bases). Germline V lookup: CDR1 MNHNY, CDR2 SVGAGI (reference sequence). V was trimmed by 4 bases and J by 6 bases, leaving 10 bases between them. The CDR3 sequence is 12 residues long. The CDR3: CASSSGVGEQYF. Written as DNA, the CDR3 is TGTGCCAGCAGTTCCGGGGTCGGCGAGCAGTACTTC.

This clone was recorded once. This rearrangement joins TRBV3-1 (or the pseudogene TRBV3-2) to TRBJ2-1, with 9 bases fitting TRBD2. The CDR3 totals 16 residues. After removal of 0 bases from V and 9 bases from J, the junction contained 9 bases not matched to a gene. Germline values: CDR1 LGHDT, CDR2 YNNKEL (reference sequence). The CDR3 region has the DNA TGTGCCAGCAGCCAAGATCTGGCGGGGGGGCATCTTGAGCAGTTCTTC. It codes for CASSQDLAGGHLEQFF.

In nucleotides, the CDR3 is TGCGCCAGCAGCTTGGAACAGGGATCCGTAGATACGCAGTATTTT. It encodes CASSLEQGSVDTQYF. The chain recombines TRBV5-1 with TRBJ2-3, with a tentative D call TRBD1 (6 bases). The CDR3 has 15 residues. Germline CDR1 is SGHRS and CDR2 is YFSETQ. Trimming removed 0 bases at V and 5 bases at J, with 13 bases between.

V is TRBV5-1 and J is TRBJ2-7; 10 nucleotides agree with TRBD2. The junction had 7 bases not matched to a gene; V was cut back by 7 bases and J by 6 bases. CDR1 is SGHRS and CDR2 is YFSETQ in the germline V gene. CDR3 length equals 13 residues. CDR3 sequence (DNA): TGCGCCAGCTCGAGACTAGCGGGTAGCGAGCAGTACTTC. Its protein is CASSRLAGSEQYF.

This CDR3 reads CASSNPGQTNTEAFF. CDR3 sequence (DNA): TGTGCCAGTAGTAACCCCGGACAGACGAACACTGAAGCTTTCTTT. This sequence joins TRBV19 and TRBJ1-1, with D perhaps matching TRBD1 (6 bases). This CDR3 is built from 15 residues. CDR1 is LNHDA and CDR2 is SQIVND in the germline V gene (reference sequence). The V end lost 4 bases, the J end lost 1 base, and 13 bases lay between the germline ends.

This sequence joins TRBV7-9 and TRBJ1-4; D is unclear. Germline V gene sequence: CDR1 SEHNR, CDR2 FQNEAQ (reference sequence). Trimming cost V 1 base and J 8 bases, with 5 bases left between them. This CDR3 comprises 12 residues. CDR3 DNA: TGTGCCAGCAGCTTAGGAGAAGAAAAACTGTTTTTT. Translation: CASSLGEEKLFF.

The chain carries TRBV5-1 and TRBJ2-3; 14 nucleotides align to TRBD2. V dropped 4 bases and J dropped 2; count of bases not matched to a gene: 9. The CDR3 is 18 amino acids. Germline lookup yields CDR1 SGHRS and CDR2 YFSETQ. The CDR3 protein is CASSPGLAGEGHTDTQYF. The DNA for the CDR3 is TGCGCCAGCAGCCCGGGACTAGCGGGAGAGGGTCACACAGATACGCAGTATTTT.

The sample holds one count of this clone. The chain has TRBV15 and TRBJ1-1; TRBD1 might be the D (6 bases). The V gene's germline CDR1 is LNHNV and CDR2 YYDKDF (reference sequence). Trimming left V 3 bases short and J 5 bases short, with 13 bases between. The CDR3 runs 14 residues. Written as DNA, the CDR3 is TGTGCCACCAGCAGGGGAGGGGGGTGGACTGAAGCTTTCTTT. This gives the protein CATSRGGGWTEAFF.

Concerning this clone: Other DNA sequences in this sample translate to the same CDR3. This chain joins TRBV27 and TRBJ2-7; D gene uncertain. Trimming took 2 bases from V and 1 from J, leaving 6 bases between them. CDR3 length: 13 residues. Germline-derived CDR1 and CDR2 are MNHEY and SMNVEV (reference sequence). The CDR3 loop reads CASSLGLSYEQYF. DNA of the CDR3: TGTGCCAGCAGTTTAGGGCTATCCTACGAGCAGTACTTC.